Listed here are 27 T cell receptor beta chains from one sample, sequenced in a study of blood T cells in healthy people across ages. The authors ran a second PCR of roughly 6 to 12 cycles using a sample-barcoded 5' primer and a J-beta primer mix. TCRdb reprocessed the 5' RACE reads with MiXCR, giving one entry per CDR3 protein. The sample comprises roughly 800,000 distinct CDR3 sequences, 40% to 65% of which are singletons, and around 40% rests with the top ten. The sample taken for sequencing was blood. Receptor source: a man older than 75 in good health.

CDR3 sequence reads: CASSQVGVEQYF. Written as DNA, the CDR3 is TGTGCCAGCAGCCAAGTGGGGGTTGAGCAGTACTTC. The chain couples TRBV3-1 to TRBJ2-7; D could derive from TRBD1 or TRBD2 (5 bases each). The V gene's germline CDR1 is LGHDT and CDR2 YNNKEL (reference sequence). V lost 1 base, J lost 7 bases, and 8 bases lay in between. This CDR3 region has 12 residues.

As for this clonotype: Relative to the germline gene, one junction end is altered; a read error may explain this. The gene calls are TRBV7-2 and TRBJ2-7, with TRBD1 matching 9 bases. The CDR3 runs to 15 residues. In germline, CDR1 is SGHTA, CDR2 FQGNSA. The CDR3 region has the DNA TGTGCCGGCAGCTTAGTTTGGGACAGGGCCTACGAGCAGTACTTC. Translating it yields CAGSLVWDRAYEQYF.

This clonotype appeared a few times. The chain combines TRBV20-1 with TRBJ2-7; maybe TRBD2 (6 bases). The CDR3 runs to 12 residues. Germline-derived CDR1 and CDR2 are DFQATT and SNEGSKA (reference sequence). Written as DNA, the CDR3 is TGCAGACTCGGGAGCGAACCCTACGAGCAGTACTTC. This sequence encodes CRLGSEPYEQYF.

This clonotype was counted once. The V call is TRBV4-1, the J call TRBJ2-1, with D possibly TRBD2 on 5 matching bases. The CDR3 runs 17 residues. Germline CDR1 is MGHRA and CDR2 is YSYEKL. Trimming removed 0 bases at V and 6 bases at J, with 18 bases between. The CDR3 loop reads CASSQDGPGSEGNEQFF. The CDR3, as DNA: TGCGCCAGCAGCCAAGATGGGCCCGGGTCCGAGGGCAATGAGCAGTTCTTC.

Concerning this clonotype: One end of the junction fails to match germline, which may point to a read error. This chain joins TRBV12-3 or TRBV12-4 and TRBJ2-3; 12 positions agree with TRBD2. The CDR3 has 16 amino acids. In DNA, the CDR3 is TGTGCCAACAGTCCGCGACTAGCGGGAGTTGGCAGATACGCGTATTTT. Translation gives CANSPRLAGVGRYAYF.

This chain connects TRBV5-6 to TRBJ2-5, with 9 bases that match TRBD2. The V segment lost 0 bases and the J segment 2 bases; nucleotides outside the gene matches: 11. The CDR3 consists of 18 residues. Looked up from germline, CDR1 is SGHDT and CDR2 is YYEEEE. The CDR3 spells CASSLGATSGIFQETQYF. CDR3 sequence (DNA): TGTGCCAGCAGCTTGGGGGCGACTAGCGGAATCTTTCAAGAGACCCAGTACTTC.

The chain has TRBV20-1 and TRBJ2-7; 9 nucleotides match TRBD1. CDR3 length: 13 amino acids. The junction had 8 bases not matched to a gene; V was cut back by 6 bases and J by 5 bases. Germline-derived CDR1 and CDR2 are DFQATT and SNEGSKA (reference sequence). The CDR3 nucleotides read TGCAGTGCCCCGGGACAGGGTGGGGACGAGCAGTACTTC. It is translated as CSAPGQGGDEQYF.

This chain's CDR3 is CSLGQGNQPQHF. The CDR3 DNA reads TGCAGCCTAGGTCAGGGCAATCAGCCCCAGCATTTT. V gene TRBV29-1 combines with J gene TRBJ1-5; D is unclear. From germline, CDR1 is SQVTM and CDR2 ANQGSEA. The CDR3 totals 12 residues. V was clipped by 8 bases and J by 2 bases, with 10 bases between them.

V and J are TRBV5-1 and TRBJ2-7; D gene ambiguous. Trimming removed 4 bases at V and 2 bases at J, with 7 bases between. CDR1 is SGHRS and CDR2 is YFSETQ in the germline V gene. The CDR3 has 12 amino acids. The CDR3 protein is CASSSRTYEQYF. The DNA for the CDR3 is TGCGCCAGCAGCAGTCGTACCTACGAGCAGTACTTC.

V and J are TRBV6-5 and TRBJ1-2; TRBD1 matches at 7 bases. Germline assignment: CDR1 MNHEY and CDR2 SVGAGI. The CDR3 has 15 residues. V shed 0 bases, J shed 7 bases, and the junction held 8 bases outside the gene matches. CDR3 coding DNA: TGTGCCAGCAGTTACTCGATTGGACAGGCTGGTGGCTACACCTTC. Protein: CASSYSIGQAGGYTF.

The rearrangement joins TRBV2 to TRBJ2-7; D is perhaps TRBD2 (6 bases). The J call may be faulty, since TRBJ2-5 better matches the DNA end. Germline V gives CDR1 SNHLY, CDR2 FYNNEI. This CDR3 has 14 residues. The CDR3 loop reads CASMLGGAPGTQYF. The CDR3 DNA follows: TGTGCCAGCATGCTCGGCGGGGCCCCAGGGACCCAGTACTTC.

This rearrangement joins TRBV29-1 to TRBJ2-7, with a weak D call TRBD2 (5 bases). Trimming cost V 5 bases and J 0 bases, with 8 bases left between them. The germline V gene has CDR1 SQVTM and CDR2 ANQGSEA. The CDR3 is made up of 12 amino acids. The DNA for the CDR3 is TGCAGCGTTACAACTAGCTCCTACGAGCAGTACTTC. Amino acid sequence: CSVTTSSYEQYF.

The chain combines TRBV5-1 with TRBJ2-7; 8 nucleotides agree with TRBD2. J was trimmed by 9 bases and V by 5 bases; bases with no gene match: 10. The CDR3 covers 13 residues. Germline V lookup: CDR1 SGHRS, CDR2 YFSETQ. The CDR3, as DNA: TGCGCCAGCAGTTATGTTTTTAGCGGGACGCAGTACTTC. This gives the protein CASSYVFSGTQYF.

CDR3 amino acids: CASTRTGVIGNQPQHF. The CDR3 DNA sequence: TGTGCCAGCACCAGGACAGGGGTCATCGGCAATCAGCCCCAGCATTTT. The genes are TRBV5-5 and TRBJ1-5, with 9 bases matching TRBD1. Per the germline V gene, CDR1 is SGHKS and CDR2 is YYEKEE (reference sequence). CDR3 length: 16 amino acids. The ends lost 6 bases at V and 2 bases at J; junction bases unmatched: 9.

This chain links TRBV6-6 with TRBJ1-2, with TRBD1 as a possible D gene (5 bases). The CDR3 length is 12 residues. Trimming pared 8 bases from V and 2 bases from J, leaving 9 bases between. In germline, CDR1 is MNHNY, CDR2 SVGAGI (reference sequence). The CDR3 spells CASADTNYGYTF. In DNA form, the CDR3 reads TGTGCCAGCGCGGACACCAACTATGGCTACACCTTC.

This chain joins TRBV27 and TRBJ2-7, with 9 bases identical to TRBD2. V lost 4 bases, J lost 5 bases, and 6 bases stayed unmatched. CDR1 is MNHEY, CDR2 SMNVEV, per germline (reference sequence). The CDR3 sequence is 14 residues long. This CDR3 is CASSSPGLAHEQYF. CDR3 nucleotide sequence: TGTGCCAGCAGTTCACCGGGACTAGCCCACGAGCAGTACTTC.

This chain links TRBV12-3 or TRBV12-4 with TRBJ2-7; D ambiguous. The CDR3 sequence is 13 residues long. V was cut by 1 base and J by 5 bases, with 9 bases left in between. CDR3 nucleotide sequence: TGTGCCAGCAGTTTAGGGGGTTCCAACGAGCAGTACTTC. This translates into CASSLGGSNEQYF.

The rearrangement uses TRBV20-1 and TRBJ2-7, with D perhaps TRBD2 (6 bases). The CDR3 has 14 amino acids. Germline loops: CDR1 DFQATT, CDR2 SNEGSKA (reference sequence). The V end was cut by 6 bases, the J end by 1 base, with 16 bases between. The CDR3 region has the DNA TGCAGTGCCTCGACTCGGCGGGGTTCCTACGAGCAGTACTTC. Translation gives CSASTRRGSYEQYF.

The genes are TRBV6-1 and TRBJ2-4, with TRBD1 as a possible D gene (5 bases). Germline CDR1 MNHNS, CDR2 SASEGT. CDR3 length: 13 residues. Trimming removed 7 bases from V and 8 bases from J, with 15 bases in between. The CDR3 coding sequence is TGTGCCAGCACCACCGGCAGGGCCGACATTCAGTACTTC. Its protein product is CASTTGRADIQYF.

V and J are TRBV29-1 and TRBJ2-7; no reliable D call. This CDR3 spans 10 amino acids. V was cut by 7 bases and J by 5 bases, with 9 bases left in between. The germline CDR1 and CDR2 sequences are SQVTM and ANQGSEA. The CDR3 sequence is CSAGFDEQYF. In DNA form, the CDR3 reads TGCAGCGCGGGTTTCGACGAGCAGTACTTC.

The V gene is TRBV9, the J gene TRBJ2-1; possible D gene TRBD2, 6 bases. Germline CDR1 is SGDLS and CDR2 is YYNGEE. V shed 0 bases and J shed 1 base, with 8 bases lying between them. CDR3 length equals 15 residues. The CDR3: CASSVGGESYNEQFF. CDR3 nucleotides: TGTGCCAGCAGCGTAGGGGGGGAGTCCTACAATGAGCAGTTCTTC.

This clonotype was counted a few times. V gene TRBV7-9 combines with J gene TRBJ2-1, with D perhaps being TRBD1 or TRBD2 (5 bases each). V shed 5 bases and J shed 10 bases, with 18 bases lying between them. Germline V gives CDR1 SEHNR, CDR2 FQNEAQ (reference sequence). The CDR3 runs to 14 residues. The chain's CDR3 is CASSEAVGVYEQFF. The CDR3 DNA sequence: TGTGCCAGCAGCGAGGCGGTGGGGGTCTACGAGCAGTTCTTC.

In its sample, this clonotype was seen a few times. This chain uses TRBV20-1 with TRBJ2-7; D possibly corresponds to TRBD1 (5 bases). V was trimmed by 6 bases and J by 1 base, leaving 19 bases between them. This CDR3 contains 15 residues. Per the germline V gene, CDR1 is DFQATT and CDR2 is SNEGSKA (reference sequence). DNA for the CDR3: TGCAGTGCCCCCCAGGGCCCGTCGAAATCCTACGAGCAGTACTTC. Amino acids: CSAPQGPSKSYEQYF.

CDR3 sequence reads: CASNQRLAGASYEQYF. In nucleotides, the CDR3 is TGTGCCAGCAATCAAAGACTAGCGGGTGCTTCCTACGAGCAGTACTTC. The genes are TRBV28 and TRBJ2-7; 10 positions match TRBD2. Trimming removed 7 bases from V and 1 base from J; junction bases left unmatched: 10. This CDR3 comprises 16 residues. Germline CDR1 is MDHEN and CDR2 is SYDVKM.

This chain joins TRBV9 and TRBJ1-1; D call uncertain. The CDR3 has 12 residues. V lost 4 bases to trimming and J lost 3 bases, with 7 bases between them. CDR1 SGDLS and CDR2 YYNGEE come from the germline V gene. As DNA, the CDR3 is TGTGCCAGCAGCCCCCGTGACACTGAAGCTTTCTTT. Its translation: CASSPRDTEAFF.

The chain links TRBV7-2 to TRBJ2-5, with D perhaps given as TRBD1 or TRBD2 (6 bases each). V lost 8 bases and J lost 13, with 26 bases in between. The CDR3 length is 14 residues. The germline V gene encodes CDR1 SGHTA and CDR2 FQGNSA. The CDR3 spells CASSQSGGLARAYF. For the CDR3, the DNA is TGTGCCAGCTCCCAAAGTGGGGGGCTCGCTAGGGCGTACTTC.

The chain couples TRBV29-1 to TRBJ2-3, with TRBD1 matching 8 bases. This CDR3 contains 14 residues. Looked up from germline, CDR1 is SQVTM and CDR2 is ANQGSEA. V shed 6 bases and J 0 bases; nucleotides not matched to a gene: 5. CDR3 sequence: CSVPRGPSTDTQYF. The DNA for the CDR3 is TGCAGCGTGCCCAGGGGGCCTAGCACAGATACGCAGTATTTT.